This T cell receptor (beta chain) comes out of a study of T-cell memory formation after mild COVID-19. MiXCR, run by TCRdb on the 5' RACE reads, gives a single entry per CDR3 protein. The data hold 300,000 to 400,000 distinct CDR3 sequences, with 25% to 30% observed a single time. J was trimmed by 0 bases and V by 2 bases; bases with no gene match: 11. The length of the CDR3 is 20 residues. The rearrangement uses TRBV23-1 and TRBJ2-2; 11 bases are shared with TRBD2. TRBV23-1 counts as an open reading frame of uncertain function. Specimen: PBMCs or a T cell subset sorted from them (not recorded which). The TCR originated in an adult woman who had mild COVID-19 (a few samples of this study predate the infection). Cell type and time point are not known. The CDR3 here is CASSQPTSSGGAPNTGELFF. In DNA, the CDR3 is TGCGCCAGCAGTCAACCTACTAGTAGCGGGGGGGCGCCGAACACCGGGGAGCTGTTTTTT.